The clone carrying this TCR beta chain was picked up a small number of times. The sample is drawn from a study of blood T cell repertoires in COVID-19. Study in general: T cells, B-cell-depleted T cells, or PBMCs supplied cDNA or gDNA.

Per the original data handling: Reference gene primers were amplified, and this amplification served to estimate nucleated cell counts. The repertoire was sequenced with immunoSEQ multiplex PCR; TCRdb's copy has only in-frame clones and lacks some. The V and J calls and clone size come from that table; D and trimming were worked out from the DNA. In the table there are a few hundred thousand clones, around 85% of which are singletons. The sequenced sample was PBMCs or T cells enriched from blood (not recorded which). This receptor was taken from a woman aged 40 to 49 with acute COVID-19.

CDR3 sequence (DNA): TGTGCCAGCAGCGAACAGGGAGTCAGCGAGCAGTACTTC. Translated, it gives CASSEQGVSEQYF. The genes are TRBV7-2 and TRBJ2-7, with D possibly being TRBD1 (6 bases). This CDR3 spans 13 amino acids. Looked up from germline, CDR1 is SGHTA and CDR2 is FQGNSA. Trimming removed 5 bases from V and 6 bases from J, with 14 bases in between. Full variable domain (missing parts from reference TRBV7-2 and TRBJ2-7): GAGVSQSPSNKVTEKGKDVELRCDPISGHTALYWYRQSLGQGLEFLIYFQGNSAPDKSGLPSDRFSAERTGGSVSTLTIQRTQQEDSAVYLCASSEQGVSEQYFGPGTRLTVT.